The 23 T cell receptor beta chains reported below all come from one sample, sequenced in a study of ipilimumab plus nivolumab after autologous stem cell transplantation (dated by TCRdb to about 2021). The library was built by means of the immunoSEQ multiplex PCR assay. TCRdb took over this immuneACCESS table, retaining in-frame rearrangements with V and J assigned. Such tables are incomplete; in checked studies, under half of the missing clones stem from an unresolved V gene, and the remainder is unexplained. For this sample there are 17,000 or so clones; roughly 84% appear just once. The top ten clones comprise 35% to 45% of the sample. Here the sequenced sample was PBMCs, taken in a trial of ipilimumab plus nivolumab as post-transplant consolidation. All receptors come from a male donor with diffuse large B-cell lymphoma.

This clone has a single count. The V and J genes are TRBV10-3 and TRBJ1-2; D gene unclear. V lost 4 bases, J lost 2 bases, and 11 bases lay in between. This CDR3 spans 14 amino acids. CDR1 is ENHRY and CDR2 is SYGVKD in the germline V gene. DNA of the CDR3: TGTGCCATCAGTGTTACCCTACAGAACTATGGCTACACCTTC. It encodes CAISVTLQNYGYTF.

The chain couples TRBV9 to TRBJ1-6, with 7 bases that match TRBD1. CDR3 length: 14 amino acids. CDR1 is SGDLS and CDR2 is YYNGEE in the germline V gene. V lost 3 bases, J lost 5 bases, and 2 bases stayed unmatched. The CDR3 sequence is CASSGGQHNSPLHF. In DNA, the CDR3 is TGTGCCAGCAGCGGGGGACAGCATAATTCACCCCTCCACTTT.

This clone was observed once. This chain links TRBV7-9 with TRBJ2-3; D not resolved. This CDR3 contains 14 residues. The germline V gene encodes CDR1 SEHNR and CDR2 FQNEAQ (reference sequence). V lost 5 bases to trimming and J lost 2 bases, with 11 bases between them. The CDR3 nucleotides are TGTGCCAGCAGCCCCGCCGGTCTCACAGATACGCAGTATTTT. Protein sequence: CASSPAGLTDTQYF. Full variable domain (outside the CDR3, taken from reference TRBV7-9 and TRBJ2-3): DTGVSQNPRHKITKRGQNVTFRCDPISEHNRLYWYRQTLGQGPEFLTYFQNEAQLEKSRLLSDRFSAERPKGSFSTLEIQRTEQGDSAMYLCASSPAGLTDTQYFGPGTRLTVL.

This chain joins TRBV7-2 and TRBJ1-4, with D perhaps TRBD1 (5 bases). This CDR3 has 17 residues. Germline CDR1 is SGHTA and CDR2 is FQGNSA. Trimming took off 1 base at V and 0 bases at J, with 12 bases between the two ends. In DNA form, the CDR3 reads TGTGCCAGCAGCTTAGTCGGGACGGATGCAACTAATGAAAAACTGTTTTTT. Translating gives CASSLVGTDATNEKLFF.

The V gene is TRBV5-5, the J gene TRBJ2-2, with a possible D match to TRBD1 (6 bases). V lost 1 base and J lost 2, with 15 bases in between. The CDR3 spans 17 residues. Germline CDR1 SGHKS, CDR2 YYEKEE (reference sequence). The CDR3 sequence: CASSLSQGSTNTGELFF. The DNA for the CDR3 is TGTGCCAGCAGCTTGAGTCAGGGGTCGACAAACACCGGGGAGCTGTTTTTT. The whole variable domain, filled in from reference TRBV5-5 and TRBJ2-2, reads DAGVTQSPTHLIKTRGQQVTLRCSPISGHKSVSWYQQVLGQGPQFIFQYYEKEERGRGNFPDRFSARQFPNYSSELNVNALLLGDSALYLCASSLSQGSTNTGELFFGEGSRLTVL.

This clone was seen once. The gene calls are TRBV2 and TRBJ2-3; TRBD1 agrees at 7 bases. CDR1 is SNHLY and CDR2 is FYNNEI in the germline V gene. This CDR3 comprises 12 residues. Trimming at V came to 7 bases and at J to 6 bases, leaving 4 bases not matched to a gene. The CDR3 coding sequence is TGTGCCAGCAAGGACAGGCAGGATACGCAGTATTTT. Translation: CASKDRQDTQYF.

The chain is built from TRBV7-6 and TRBJ1-2; no reliable D call. This CDR3 region has 13 residues. Looked up from germline, CDR1 is SGHVS and CDR2 is FNYEAQ. Trimming removed 4 bases from V and 2 bases from J, with 8 bases in between. The CDR3 DNA is TGTGCCAGCAGCTCGTCAGGAAACTATGGCTACACCTTC. Translating it yields CASSSSGNYGYTF.

CDR3 nucleotides: TGTGCCAGCAGCTTGTTCCGGGGGAGTGATCCCGGGGCCAACGTCCTGACTTTC. This gives the protein CASSLFRGSDPGANVLTF. This chain uses TRBV5-4 with TRBJ2-6; TRBD2 is a possible D gene (6 bases). CDR3 length: 18 amino acids. The V and J ends lost 1 base and 4 bases respectively, with 18 bases between them. Germline lookup yields CDR1 SGHNT and CDR2 YYREEE (reference sequence). Filled out from reference TRBV5-4 and TRBJ2-6, the complete variable domain reads ETGVTQSPTHLIKTRGQQVTLRCSSQSGHNTVSWYQQALGQGPQFIFQYYREEENGRGNFPPRFSGLQFPNYSSELNVNALELDDSALYLCASSLFRGSDPGANVLTFGAGSRLTVL.

Only a few counts were recorded for this clone. The gene calls are TRBV7-3 and TRBJ2-1; unclear D gene. The germline V and J ends were trimmed by 6 bases and 2 bases, with 8 bases remaining between them. The CDR3 has 13 amino acids. Per germline, CDR1 SGHTA and CDR2 FQGTGA. In DNA, the CDR3 is TGTGCCAGCAGTACTTCTCCCTACAATGAGCAGTTCTTC. It codes for CASSTSPYNEQFF.

The CDR3 sequence is CASSPPGTMTAWTEAFF. The CDR3 DNA follows: TGTGCCAGCTCACCACCAGGGACCATGACAGCTTGGACTGAAGCTTTCTTT. The J gene is TRBJ1-1, the V gene TRBV18, with D possibly matching TRBD1 (5 bases). The CDR3 runs 17 residues. V lost 0 bases and J 5 bases, leaving 19 bases between the germline ends. Germline V gene data show CDR1 as KGHSH and CDR2 as LQKENI.

This chain joins TRBV25-1 and TRBJ1-4, with D perhaps matching TRBD1 (6 bases). The CDR3 totals 13 residues. CDR1 and CDR2 (germline): MGHDK, SYGVNS. V was shortened by 9 bases and J by 7 bases, with 15 bases between the two germline ends. CDR3 loop: CASTGLGGEKLFF. For the CDR3, the DNA is TGTGCCAGTACAGGGCTAGGAGGTGAAAAACTGTTTTTT.

As for this clone: At one end the junction does not follow the germline gene, possibly because of a read error. This rearrangement joins TRBV2 to TRBJ1-2, with 7 bases that match TRBD1. From germline, CDR1 is SNHLY and CDR2 FYNNEI. The length of the CDR3 is 14 residues. The CDR3 reads CARSERAGGFRYTF. CDR3 DNA sequence: TGTGCCAGAAGTGAGAGGGCAGGGGGATTCCGCTACACCTTC.

This chain uses TRBV9 with TRBJ2-3, with 11 nucleotides matching TRBD2. Germline CDR1 and CDR2: SGDLS and YYNGEE. With 4 bases clipped from V and 0 bases from J, the junction kept 7 bases outside the gene matches. This CDR3 is built from 17 residues. The CDR3 nucleotides are TGTGCCAGCAGCATCGGGACTAGCGGTCCTAGCACAGATACGCAGTATTTT. Translated, it gives CASSIGTSGPSTDTQYF.

This clone was counted only a few times. V usage is TRBV5-1 and J usage is TRBJ1-4, with D possibly matching TRBD1 (5 bases). V lost 0 bases to trimming and J lost 8 bases, with 17 bases between them. The V gene's germline CDR1 is SGHRS and CDR2 YFSETQ. This CDR3 has 16 amino acids. The CDR3 DNA reads as TGCGCCAGCAGCTTGGAGGGACTCAGAAGGAGAGAAAAACTGTTTTTT. This codes for CASSLEGLRRREKLFF. Filled out from reference TRBV5-1 and TRBJ1-4, the complete variable domain reads KAGVTQTPRYLIKTRGQQVTLSCSPISGHRSVSWYQQTPGQGLQFLFEYFSETQRNKGNFPGRFSGRQFSNSRSEMNVSTLELGDSALYLCASSLEGLRRREKLFFGSGTQLSVL.

The chain couples TRBV6-5 to TRBJ1-2; tentative D call: TRBD1 (5 bases). Trimming stripped 5 bases from V and 8 bases from J, with 12 bases between. The CDR3 has 12 amino acids. Germline V CDR1 and CDR2: MNHEY, SVGAGI. CDR3 sequence: CASSNLGQGYTF. CDR3 bases: TGTGCCAGCAGTAACCTGGGGCAAGGCTACACCTTC.

This clone was recorded once. V gene TRBV5-1 combines with J gene TRBJ2-1; possible D gene TRBD2, 6 bases. Germline assignment: CDR1 SGHRS and CDR2 YFSETQ. CDR3 size: 16 residues. V gave up 0 bases and J gave up 8 bases, with 18 bases separating them. DNA of the CDR3: TGCGCCAGCAGCTTGGCGGGGGTGGCCAATTTCGATGAGCAGTTCTTC. Its translation is CASSLAGVANFDEQFF.

The gene calls are TRBV6-1 and TRBJ1-5; 7 positions agree with TRBD1. The J segment lost 1 base and the V segment lost 2 bases, leaving 5 bases of the junction unmatched. This CDR3 is built from 16 residues. In germline, CDR1 is MNHNS, CDR2 SASEGT. In DNA form, the CDR3 reads TGTGCCAGCAGTGAAATCCAGGGGGGAAGCAATCAGCCCCAGCATTTT. It codes for CASSEIQGGSNQPQHF.

In nucleotides, the CDR3 is TGTGCCAGCAGCTTGGGAGGGGTCATCTATGGCTACACCTTC. It codes for CASSLGGVIYGYTF. This chain connects TRBV5-4 to TRBJ1-2; tentative D call: TRBD1 (5 bases). V gave up 0 bases and J gave up 4 bases, with 10 bases separating them. The germline CDR1 and CDR2 sequences are SGHNT and YYREEE (reference sequence). The CDR3 is 14 residues long.

CDR3 residues: CASSPQSGAYEQYF. The DNA of the CDR3 is TGTGCCAGCAGTCCCCAGTCGGGGGCGTACGAGCAGTACTTC. The chain has TRBV4-2 and TRBJ2-7; the D call may be TRBD1 or TRBD2 (6 bases each). Trimming left V 6 bases short and J 4 bases short, with 16 bases between. Germline V gene sequence: CDR1 LGHNA, CDR2 YNFKEQ. The CDR3 runs 14 residues.

The chain employs TRBV11-1 and TRBJ2-4; D call uncertain. The CDR3 is 13 residues long. Per the germline V gene, CDR1 is SGHAT and CDR2 is FQDESV (reference sequence). Trimming pared 1 base from V and 5 bases from J, leaving 6 bases between. CDR3 region: CASSLGRQNIQYF. The CDR3 DNA reads TGTGCCAGCAGCTTAGGCCGGCAAAACATTCAGTACTTC.

The rearrangement uses TRBV7-9 and TRBJ1-4; D uncertain. Trimming took 2 bases from V and 6 from J, leaving 4 bases between them. This CDR3 region has 12 residues. The germline V gene encodes CDR1 SEHNR and CDR2 FQNEAQ (reference sequence). The CDR3 sequence: CASSLWDEKLFF. The CDR3 DNA is TGTGCCAGCAGCTTATGGGATGAAAAACTGTTTTTT.

The chain employs TRBV15 and TRBJ2-7; D is undetermined. The CDR3 has 13 amino acids. Deletions cut 4 bases from V and 6 bases from J, with 13 bases between. The germline V gene encodes CDR1 LNHNV and CDR2 YYDKDF (reference sequence). CDR3 loop: CATSIAWTAEQYF. CDR3 coding DNA: TGTGCCACCAGCATTGCCTGGACCGCCGAGCAGTACTTC.

This clone has more than one count but fewer than ten. The chain has TRBV5-1 and TRBJ2-5; 7 nucleotides align to TRBD2. Germline V gene lookup returns CDR1 SGHRS and CDR2 YFSETQ. V shed 4 bases and J 2 bases; nucleotides not matched to a gene: 8. The CDR3 is made up of 15 amino acids. The CDR3 DNA is TGCGCCAGCAGCCCGGGAGGTAGCGGTCAAGAGACCCAGTACTTC. Protein sequence: CASSPGGSGQETQYF.